Listed below are T cell receptor beta chains from one sample, sequenced in a study of T cells in Graves' hyperthyroidism and ophthalmopathy. Via MiXCR, TCRdb re-called the multiplex PCR reads, giving one row per CDR3 protein. The table includes about 300,000 distinct CDR3 sequences, less than 30% detected once. Sample: blood. These receptors all come from a man aged 35-49 years with Graves' hyperthyroidism that later progressed to Graves' ophthalmopathy. Each CDR3 is given with its conserved first and last residue. D genes are given only for firm matches. Where a row states a size, it is once, few, many or the class of an expanded clone; other rows omit it.

v_call	clone_size	d_call	cdr3_length	j_call	cdr3_aa	cdr3_nt
TRBV28	many	.	17	TRBJ2-7	CASSLVPGAGGAYEQYF	TGTGCCAGCAGTTTGGTACCAGGTGCAGGGGGGGCCTACGAGCAGTACTTC
TRBV7-3	many	TRBD1	13	TRBJ2-2	CASGQGRSGELFF	TGTGCCAGCGGACAGGGTAGATCCGGGGAGCTGTTTTTT
TRBV30	.	TRBD1	13	TRBJ2-7	CAWSGQGKYEQYF	TGTGCCTGGAGTGGACAGGGAAAATACGAGCAGTACTTC
TRBV12-3/TRBV12-4	.	.	16	TRBJ1-1	CASSSRQAITNTEAFF	TGTGCCAGCAGTTCTCGACAGGCTATAACGAACACTGAAGCTTTCTTT
TRBV11-2	many	.	16	TRBJ2-6	CASSYGQSSGANVLTF	TGTGCCAGCAGCTATGGACAGTCCTCTGGGGCCAACGTCCTGACTTTC
TRBV4-2	many	.	16	TRBJ1-5	CASSQDRQWANQPQHF	TGTGCCAGCAGCCAAGATCGACAGTGGGCCAATCAGCCCCAGCATTTT
TRBV19	many	.	15	TRBJ2-2	CASSIWSTVTGELFF	TGTGCCAGTAGTATCTGGAGTACAGTGACCGGGGAGCTGTTTTTT
TRBV6-1	many	TRBD2	15	TRBJ2-5	CASYHSGTSGETQYF	TGTGCCAGCTACCATTCCGGGACTAGCGGAGAGACCCAGTACTTC
TRBV5-1	many	.	15	TRBJ2-7	CASSLTGMSSYEQYF	TGCGCCAGCAGCTTGACAGGGATGAGCTCCTACGAGCAGTACTTC
TRBV28	.	.	9	TRBJ1-1	CASSHPWEF	TGTGCCAGCAGCCACCCCTGGGAATTT
TRBV18	many	.	12	TRBJ1-6	CASSSRNSPLHF	TGTGCCAGCTCGTCCAGGAATTCACCCCTCCACTTT
TRBV14	many	.	16	TRBJ2-1	CASSQEGVGSYNEQFF	TGTGCCAGCAGCCAAGAGGGCGTGGGTTCCTACAATGAGCAGTTCTTC
TRBV9	.	.	16	TRBJ2-5	CASSEYWDGSQETQYF	TGTGCCAGCAGCGAATACTGGGACGGCTCACAAGAGACCCAGTACTTC
TRBV6-1	many	.	13	TRBJ1-6	CASRDRNNSPLHF	TGTGCCAGCAGGGACAGAAATAATTCACCCCTCCACTTT
TRBV28	many	.	13	TRBJ1-5	CASTFWGVQPQHF	TGTGCCAGCACCTTCTGGGGGGTCCAGCCCCAGCATTTT
TRBV6-4	few	TRBD1	16	TRBJ1-1	CASSFPGTGGNTEAFF	TGTGCCAGCAGTTTCCCCGGGACAGGGGGAAACACTGAAGCTTTCTTT
TRBV28	.	.	14	TRBJ1-1	CASSSGQTASEAFF	TGTGCCAGCAGTTCCGGACAGACCGCCTCTGAAGCTTTCTTT
TRBV6-1	once	.	13	TRBJ1-2	CASSDGGHYGYTF	TGTGCCAGCAGTGACGGGGGCCACTATGGCTACACCTTC
TRBV28	many	.	12	TRBJ1-5	CASSLWGQPQHF	TGTGCCAGCAGTTTATGGGGTCAGCCCCAGCATTTT
TRBV29-1	many	TRBD1	14	TRBJ1-3	CSAETGRAGNTIYF	TGCAGCGCTGAGACAGGGCGAGCTGGAAACACCATATATTTT
TRBV20-1	many	.	11	TRBJ2-5	CSARAFGTQYF	TGCAGTGCTAGGGCGTTCGGGACCCAGTACTTC
TRBV19	many	.	13	TRBJ1-2	CASSDRSGYGYTF	TGTGCCAGTAGTGATCGCTCGGGTTATGGCTACACCTTC
TRBV20-1	once	.	12	TRBJ2-7	CSAPNLDSQQYF	TGCAGTGCTCCAAACCTTGACAGTCAGCAGTACTTC
TRBV6-5	many	TRBD2	16	TRBJ2-7	CASSRPAGTKLHEQYF	TGTGCCAGCAGTCGCCCAGCCGGGACTAAACTCCACGAGCAGTACTTC
TRBV12-3/TRBV12-4	many	TRBD2	17	TRBJ2-2	CASSFFRDYQNTGELFF	TGTGCCAGCAGTTTCTTTCGGGACTACCAGAACACCGGGGAGCTGTTTTTT
TRBV20-1	many	.	13	TRBJ1-2	CSAQYREGSGYTF	TGCAGTGCTCAATACCGGGAAGGTAGTGGCTACACCTTC